The 30 T cell receptor beta chains below all came from one sample that was sequenced in a study of cytomegalovirus exposure and HLA in healthy donors (dated by TCRdb to about 2017). Library preparation was by the immunoSEQ multiplex PCR assay. The multiplex PCR relied on a mix of 60 forward primers for TCR Vbeta segments and 13 reverse primers for TCR Jbeta segments. Sourced from immuneACCESS, this table was stored by TCRdb with only in-frame sequences that have V and J called. A share of the clones is absent; for the studies checked, an unresolved V gene accounts for under half, and the remainder has no known explanation. The sample profile shows roughly 200,000 clones; about 81% of them were found once. The leading ten clones occupy around 3% of the sample. The material sequenced was PBMCs. These receptors were obtained from a woman in her forties in good health and CMV-seronegative.

The chain couples TRBV6-6 to TRBJ2-5; a weak D match, TRBD2 (6 bases). The CDR3 is 14 amino acids. Between the trimmed V and J ends, which lost 2 bases and 5 bases, there was a span of 12 bases. CDR1 and CDR2 (germline): MNHNY, SVGAGI (reference sequence). The CDR3 sequence: CASSYQGGGETQYF. The CDR3 nucleotides are TGTGCCAGCAGTTACCAGGGAGGAGGGGAGACCCAGTACTTC.

The gene calls are TRBV28 and TRBJ2-1; 11 bases are shared with TRBD2. From germline, CDR1 is MDHEN and CDR2 SYDVKM. This CDR3 is built from 19 residues. The J segment lost 8 bases and the V segment lost 7 bases, leaving 22 bases of the junction unmatched. The CDR3 nucleotides read TGTGCCAGCAACACTAGGACCCTTAGCGGGAGGGGGTATGTGGATGAGCAGTTCTTC. Its protein is CASNTRTLSGRGYVDEQFF.

The chain recombines TRBV2 with TRBJ2-2; 11 bases are a match to TRBD2. V gave up 8 bases and J gave up 0 bases; unmatched junction bases: 2. CDR1 is SNHLY and CDR2 is FYNNEI in the germline V gene. The CDR3 totals 15 residues. CDR3: CASGGLAANTGELFF. The CDR3, as DNA: TGTGCCAGCGGGGGACTAGCGGCGAACACCGGGGAGCTGTTTTTT.

The chain recombines TRBV7-6 with TRBJ2-7, with TRBD2 matching over 8 bases. Germline assignment: CDR1 SGHVS and CDR2 FNYEAQ. The CDR3 has 15 amino acids. V shed 5 bases, J shed 3 bases, and the junction held 9 bases outside the gene matches. This chain's CDR3 is CASSPLGSGGYEQYF. The CDR3 nucleotides read TGTGCCAGCAGCCCCCTGGGGAGCGGGGGCTACGAGCAGTACTTC.

J is TRBJ2-5 and V is TRBV27; 7 positions match TRBD1. The length of the CDR3 is 14 residues. The germline gives CDR1 MNHEY, CDR2 SMNVEV (reference sequence). Trimming cost V 3 bases and J 4 bases; bases outside gene matches: 5. The CDR3 spells CASSFLGGRETQYF. The CDR3 bases are TGTGCCAGCAGTTTTTTAGGGGGCCGAGAGACCCAGTACTTC.

CDR3 coding DNA: TGCGCCAGCAGCGGACAGGGAAGCCTATCGGAAAAACTGTTTTTT. This translates into CASSGQGSLSEKLFF. The V and J genes are TRBV5-1 and TRBJ1-4; TRBD1 matches at 8 bases. The CDR3 contains 15 residues. The J segment lost 8 bases and the V segment lost 4 bases, leaving 10 bases of the junction unmatched. Germline assignment: CDR1 SGHRS and CDR2 YFSETQ.

This clone was seen just once. V usage is TRBV5-1 and J usage is TRBJ2-7, with TRBD2 matching over 7 bases. Germline CDR1 reads SGHRS; CDR2 reads YFSETQ. This CDR3 is 16 amino acids long. J was trimmed by 0 bases and V by 1 base; bases with no gene match: 7. CDR3 in DNA: TGCGCCAGCAGCTTGAGTAGCGGGCGGAGCTCCTACGAGCAGTACTTC. This encodes CASSLSSGRSSYEQYF.

CDR3 coding DNA: TGTGCCAGCTCAGGGCTGTCCACCGGGGAGCTGTTTTTT. Protein: CASSGLSTGELFF. The J gene is TRBJ2-2, the V gene TRBV27, with D perhaps TRBD1 (5 bases). Germline V gene sequence: CDR1 MNHEY, CDR2 SMNVEV (reference sequence). The length of the CDR3 is 13 residues. The V gene lost 8 bases and the J gene lost 4 bases, with 11 bases spanning the gap.

This clone has only a few counts. V gene TRBV6-1 combines with J gene TRBJ2-3, with 7 bases identical to TRBD2. CDR3 length equals 20 residues. The trim removed 0 bases at V and 2 bases at J, leaving 17 bases unmatched. The germline V gene encodes CDR1 MNHNS and CDR2 SASEGT. CDR3 protein: CASSEALGGFRSFNTDTQYF. CDR3 coding DNA: TGTGCCAGCAGTGAAGCGCTGGGGGGGTTTCGCTCGTTTAACACAGATACGCAGTATTTT.

This clone was found once. This rearrangement joins TRBV19 to TRBJ1-1; 8 bases are a match to TRBD1. CDR1 and CDR2 from the germline V gene are LNHDA and SQIVND (reference sequence). The CDR3 sequence is 15 residues long. Trimming cost V 1 base and J 1 base; bases outside gene matches: 2. DNA for the CDR3: TGTGCCAGTAGTATAGGCGGACAGGGGAACACTGAAGCTTTCTTT. Its translation is CASSIGGQGNTEAFF.

The chain uses TRBV2 and TRBJ1-4; no definite D call. V dropped 6 bases and J dropped 0 bases, with 8 bases sitting between them. CDR3 size: 14 residues. CDR1 and CDR2 (germline): SNHLY, FYNNEI. CDR3 DNA: TGTGCCAGCAGAGTTACAACAACTAATGAAAAACTGTTTTTT. Its translation is CASRVTTTNEKLFF.

The genes are TRBV6-6 and TRBJ1-2; the match to TRBD1 covers 8 bases. The germline CDR1 and CDR2 sequences are MNHNY and SVGAGI (reference sequence). CDR3 length: 14 amino acids. The junction had 12 bases not matched to a gene; V was cut back by 5 bases and J by 10 bases. The CDR3 nucleotides are TGTGCCAGCAGTCGAACGGGACAGGCCGCGCCCTACACCTTC. Amino acids: CASSRTGQAAPYTF.

This sequence joins TRBV27 and TRBJ1-2, with TRBD1 as a possible D gene (6 bases). Germline V gives CDR1 MNHEY, CDR2 SMNVEV (reference sequence). V lost 4 bases and J 4 bases, leaving 13 bases between the germline ends. CDR3 length: 14 amino acids. The DNA of the CDR3 is TGTGCCAGCAGTTACGGGGGGGCGAGCTATGGCTACACCTTC. It codes for CASSYGGASYGYTF.

The CDR3 bases are TGTGCCAGCTCACCAGCACAGGGGTATGGCTACACCTTC. This codes for CASSPAQGYGYTF. This chain uses TRBV18 with TRBJ1-2, with TRBD1 identical over 7 bases. Germline-derived CDR1 and CDR2 are KGHSH and LQKENI. The junction had 2 bases not matched to a gene; V was cut back by 2 bases and J by 5 bases. CDR3 length equals 13 residues.

The chain couples TRBV6-8 to TRBJ2-7; D gene uncertain. Germline V lookup: CDR1 MNHGY, CDR2 SAAAGT. This CDR3 comprises 13 residues. V was clipped by 4 bases and J by 2 bases, with 9 bases between them. This CDR3 reads CASSLKSTYEQYF. DNA of the CDR3: TGTGCCAGCAGTTTAAAGAGCACCTACGAGCAGTACTTC.

The chain joins TRBV7-9 to TRBJ1-3; D uncertain. The V gene's germline CDR1 is SEHNR and CDR2 FQNEAQ (reference sequence). The length of the CDR3 is 15 residues. Trimming cost V 2 bases and J 0 bases, with 8 bases left between them. Written as DNA, the CDR3 is TGTGCCAGCAGCTTAAGCACTAGCTCTGGAAACACCATATATTTT. Translated, it gives CASSLSTSSGNTIYF. Supplemented by reference TRBV7-9 and TRBJ1-3, the full variable domain reads DTGVSQNPRHKITKRGQNVTFRCDPISEHNRLYWYRQTLGQGPEFLTYFQNEAQLEKSRLLSDRFSAERPKGSFSTLEIQRTEQGDSAMYLCASSLSTSSGNTIYFGEGSWLTVV.

In DNA form, the CDR3 reads TGTGCCAGCAGCCCTGGGACTAGCGGGATGTATGAGCAGTTCTTC. Protein product: CASSPGTSGMYEQFF. The chain links TRBV11-2 to TRBJ2-1, with 13 bases aligning to TRBD2. Germline assignment: CDR1 SGHAT and CDR2 FQNNGV. The CDR3 covers 15 residues. Trimming took 5 bases from V and 8 from J; bases not matched to a gene: 6.

This sequence joins TRBV29-1 and TRBJ2-7; D uncertain. The V end lost 7 bases, the J end lost 0 bases, and 10 bases lay between the germline ends. CDR1 and CDR2 (germline): SQVTM, ANQGSEA. The CDR3 contains 12 residues. The CDR3 DNA reads as TGCAGCGCCCAGGATTCCTCCTACGAGCAGTACTTC. Translation gives CSAQDSSYEQYF.

There are a few counts of this clone. This chain connects TRBV7-6 to TRBJ1-3; D may be TRBD1 (5 bases). Between the trimmed V and J ends, which lost 6 bases and 2 bases, there was a span of 14 bases. This CDR3 comprises 15 residues. Germline CDR1 SGHVS, CDR2 FNYEAQ. CDR3 sequence reads: CASRDGGRAGNTIYF. The CDR3 region has the DNA TGTGCCAGCAGGGATGGGGGGAGAGCTGGAAACACCATATATTTT.

This CDR3 is CAWRGRTRGAGELFF. In DNA form, the CDR3 reads TGTGCCTGGAGGGGCCGAACCAGGGGGGCCGGGGAGCTGTTTTTT. The rearrangement joins TRBV30 to TRBJ2-2; D possibly corresponds to TRBD1 (7 bases). The CDR3 spans 15 residues. The ends were cut back, 3 bases at V and 6 bases at J, with 17 bases in the middle. CDR1 GTSNPN and CDR2 SVGIG come from the germline V gene (reference sequence).

CDR3 amino acids: CASSQDTSSGTQYF. The DNA for the CDR3 is TGCGCCAGCAGCCAAGATACGAGCTCCGGGACCCAGTACTTC. The chain links TRBV4-1 to TRBJ2-5; D remains ambiguous. In germline, CDR1 is MGHRA, CDR2 YSYEKL. The ends were cut back, 0 bases at V and 7 bases at J, with 12 bases in the middle. The CDR3 is 14 residues long.

This chain connects TRBV6-5 to TRBJ1-1, with D possibly being TRBD1 (6 bases). Trimming pared 6 bases from V and 1 base from J, leaving 12 bases between. This CDR3 has 14 amino acids. Germline CDR1 MNHEY, CDR2 SVGAGI. CDR3 sequence: CASRLDRRNTEAFF. The DNA of the CDR3 is TGTGCCAGCAGACTTGACAGGAGGAACACTGAAGCTTTCTTT.

The CDR3 bases are TGTGCCAGCAGCTTAGGACCAGGGGTGATGGGTGAAAAACTGTTTTTT. Protein: CASSLGPGVMGEKLFF. The V and J genes are TRBV11-2 and TRBJ1-4; possible D gene TRBD1, 6 bases. CDR3 length: 16 residues. The V and J ends lost 1 base and 7 bases respectively, with 16 bases between them. Germline V gene data show CDR1 as SGHAT and CDR2 as FQNNGV.

The V gene is TRBV5-1, the J gene TRBJ1-2; D is undetermined. The CDR3 length is 14 residues. In germline, CDR1 is SGHRS, CDR2 YFSETQ. V lost 0 bases and J lost 4, with 10 bases in between. CDR3 bases: TGCGCCAGCAGCTTGGGGAGAGGGAGCTATGGCTACACCTTC. It yields the protein CASSLGRGSYGYTF.

V and J are TRBV5-1 and TRBJ2-1; 13 nucleotides line up with TRBD2. The trim removed 3 bases at V and 7 bases at J, leaving 13 bases unmatched. This CDR3 spans 18 amino acids. Germline V CDR1 and CDR2: SGHRS, YFSETQ. The CDR3 spells CASSYWQGLAGKVNEQFF. DNA of the CDR3: TGCGCCAGCAGCTATTGGCAGGGACTAGCGGGAAAGGTGAATGAGCAGTTCTTC.

The rearrangement uses TRBV19 and TRBJ2-7, with TRBD2 matching 12 bases. The CDR3 is 15 residues long. V trimming: 3 bases; J trimming: 3 bases; junction bases outside the gene matches: 3. CDR1 is LNHDA and CDR2 is SQIVND in the germline V gene (reference sequence). DNA of the CDR3: TGTGCCAGTAGTATCGGACTAGCGGGGCACTACGAGCAGTACTTC. The encoded protein is CASSIGLAGHYEQYF.

V and J are TRBV11-2 and TRBJ2-1, with 8 bases that match TRBD2. Germline V gene lookup returns CDR1 SGHAT and CDR2 FQNNGV. V shed 4 bases, J shed 7 bases, and the junction held 12 bases outside the gene matches. The CDR3 contains 16 residues. The CDR3 loop reads CASSSRGSGILNEQFF. The CDR3 region has the DNA TGTGCCAGCAGCTCCCGTGGTAGCGGGATACTTAATGAGCAGTTCTTC.

The V call is TRBV30, the J call TRBJ2-1; 12 bases are a match to TRBD2. Germline lookup yields CDR1 GTSNPN and CDR2 SVGIG (reference sequence). The junction had 5 bases not matched to a gene; V was cut back by 0 bases and J by 8 bases. This CDR3 region has 15 residues. The CDR3 reads CAWSVSTSGSDEQFF. CDR3 nucleotides: TGTGCCTGGAGTGTGTCGACTAGCGGGAGCGATGAGCAGTTCTTC.

This clone came up once. This rearrangement joins TRBV19 to TRBJ2-7, with a weak D call TRBD2 (6 bases). Germline assignment: CDR1 LNHDA and CDR2 SQIVND (reference sequence). This CDR3 is 15 amino acids long. With 3 bases removed from V and 4 bases from J, the gap between germline ends came to 16 bases. The CDR3 reads CASSIERADRYEQYF. In DNA form, the CDR3 reads TGTGCCAGTAGTATTGAGCGGGCCGACCGGTACGAGCAGTACTTC.

The V and J genes are TRBV30 and TRBJ1-5; TRBD1 matches 10 bases. V dropped 0 bases and J dropped 6; count of bases not matched to a gene: 8. CDR1 is GTSNPN and CDR2 is SVGIG in the germline V gene (reference sequence). CDR3 length: 16 amino acids. CDR3 nucleotide sequence: TGTGCCTGGAGTGTACGCGGACAGGGGGAATTTCAGCCCCAGCATTTT. Its protein product is CAWSVRGQGEFQPQHF. The variable domain in full, completed from reference TRBV30 and TRBJ1-5, reads SQTIHQWPATLVQPVGSPLSLECTVEGTSNPNLYWYRQAAGRGLQLLFYSVGIGQISSEVPQNLSASRPQDRQFILSSKKLLLSDSGFYLCAWSVRGQGEFQPQHFGDGTRLSIL.